This TCR beta chain came from a study of T cell changes during pregnancy in multiple sclerosis. Sequencing was performed with immunoSEQ multiplex PCR; in TCRdb, only in-frame clones are kept and a portion is missing. The repertoire includes approximately 60,000 clones, 75% to 95% of them detected once, and just over 0.85% sits in the top ten. Trimming took off 4 bases at V and 5 bases at J, with 9 bases between the two ends. Germline-derived CDR1 and CDR2 are SGHKS and YYEKEE (reference sequence). CDR3 length: 13 amino acids. The chain is built from TRBV5-5 and TRBJ1-4; D gene unclear. This material consisted of peripheral blood, taken before pregnancy. The clonotype was recovered from a female donor with multiple sclerosis, enrolled in a pregnancy study. CDR3: CASSRDLNEKLFF. DNA for the CDR3: TGTGCCAGCAGCCGTGATCTAAATGAAAAACTGTTTTTT.